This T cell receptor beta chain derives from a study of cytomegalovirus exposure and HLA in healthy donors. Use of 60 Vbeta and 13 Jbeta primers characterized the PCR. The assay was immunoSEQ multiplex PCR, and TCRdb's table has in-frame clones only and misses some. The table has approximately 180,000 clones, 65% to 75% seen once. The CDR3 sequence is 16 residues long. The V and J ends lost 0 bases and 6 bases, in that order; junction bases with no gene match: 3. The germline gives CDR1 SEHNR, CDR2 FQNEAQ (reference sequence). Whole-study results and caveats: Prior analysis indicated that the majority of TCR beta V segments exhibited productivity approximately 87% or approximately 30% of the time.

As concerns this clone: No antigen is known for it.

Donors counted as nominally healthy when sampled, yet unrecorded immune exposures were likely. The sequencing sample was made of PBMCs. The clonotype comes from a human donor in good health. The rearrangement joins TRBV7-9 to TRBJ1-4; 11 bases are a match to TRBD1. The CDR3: CASSLAPGQGDEKLFF. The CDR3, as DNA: TGTGCCAGCAGCTTAGCACCGGGACAGGGGGATGAAAAACTGTTTTTT. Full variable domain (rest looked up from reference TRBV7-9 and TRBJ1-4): DTGVSQNPRHKITKRGQNVTFRCDPISEHNRLYWYRQTLGQGPEFLTYFQNEAQLEKSRLLSDRFSAERPKGSFSTLEIQRTEQGDSAMYLCASSLAPGQGDEKLFFGSGTQLSVL.